Each of the 2 T cell receptor beta chains below was sequenced from the same sample in a study of blood T cell repertoires in COVID-19 (TCRdb year 2020). The library was obtained by the immunoSEQ multiplex PCR assay. Entries here come from immuneACCESS through TCRdb and include only in-frame sequences with V and J called. Some clones fail to appear in such tables; in the studies checked, an unresolved V gene covers under half of the shortfall, and the cause of the remainder is unknown. The sample yields around 100,000 clones; around 83% were counted once. The ten largest clonotypes hold roughly 7.9% of the sample. The sequenced material came from peripheral blood. The origin of the receptors is a man aged 70 or older with acute or convalescent COVID-19.

The chain carries TRBV30 and TRBJ2-1, with 11 nucleotides matching TRBD2. This CDR3 has 13 residues. Germline loops: CDR1 GTSNPN, CDR2 SVGIG (reference sequence). The V gene end was trimmed by 4 bases and the J gene end by 7 bases; junction bases not matched to a gene: 3. The CDR3, as DNA: TGTGCCTGGAAACTAGCGGGAGCAAATGAGCAGTTCTTC. The encoded protein is CAWKLAGANEQFF. Full variable domain (missing parts from reference TRBV30 and TRBJ2-1): SQTIHQWPATLVQPVGSPLSLECTVEGTSNPNLYWYRQAAGRGLQLLFYSVGIGQISSEVPQNLSASRPQDRQFILSSKKLLLSDSGFYLCAWKLAGANEQFFGPGTRLTVL.

This clone was found many times. This rearrangement joins TRBV7-8 to TRBJ1-4; D is possibly TRBD1 (6 bases). The CDR3 has 14 residues. CDR1 is SGHVS, CDR2 FQNEAQ, per germline. Trimming removed 6 bases at V and 4 bases at J, with 12 bases between. This chain's CDR3 is CASRPGALNEKLFF. As DNA, the CDR3 is TGTGCCAGCAGGCCAGGGGCCCTTAATGAAAAACTGTTTTTT.